Sequencing of this TCR beta chain was carried out in a study of shared clonotypes between healthy human individuals. Findings of the study overall: Clonotypes which were not shared had lower generation probabilities than clonotypes that all four donors shared.

Points on this clone: The antigen is undetermined.

The protocol was immunoSEQ multiplex PCR, while the TCRdb copy is restricted to in-frame clones and leaves out a portion. The profile shows approximately 2.4 million clones, 90% to 97% of them singletons. There are 17 residues in the CDR3. Trimming removed 6 bases from V and 2 bases from J, with 22 bases in between. The germline V gene has CDR1 MGHDK and CDR2 SYGVNS. The source material was naive CD4+ T cells sorted from blood. Documented subset: CD45RA+ positively selected. V is TRBV25-1 and J is TRBJ1-1, with a tentative D call TRBD1 (6 bases). This receptor was taken from a man between 18 and 29 years old in good health. CDR3 in DNA: TGTGCCAGCAGCAATCCTACCGGGGGCGGCGGAAACACTGAAGCTTTCTTT. It yields the protein CASSNPTGGGGNTEAFF.